The 25 T cell receptor beta chains listed next were all sequenced from one sample in a study of shared clonotypes between healthy human individuals. Sequencing was performed with immunoSEQ multiplex PCR; in TCRdb, only in-frame clones are kept and a portion is missing. The sample carries some 2.4 million clones, roughly 93% recorded once. The sequenced sample was naive CD4+ T cells from PBMCs. Subset indicated: CD45RA+ positively selected. The receptors were sampled from a man aged 18 to 30 in good health. Some clones in this sample may be carry-over from other donors' samples.

The CDR3 DNA follows: TGCAGTGCAGCAGGGTCAGAGACCCAGTACTTC. It codes for CSAAGSETQYF. The V call is TRBV20-1, the J call TRBJ2-5; perhaps TRBD1 as D (5 bases). CDR3 length: 11 amino acids. CDR1 is DFQATT, CDR2 SNEGSKA, per germline (reference sequence). The V gene lost 6 bases and the J gene lost 4 bases, with 9 bases spanning the gap.

The genes are TRBV28 and TRBJ2-5, with 11 bases aligning to TRBD2. The CDR3 contains 17 residues. Unmatched junction bases numbered 14, after V lost 6 bases and J lost 5 bases. Germline CDR1 and CDR2: MDHEN and SYDVKM. In DNA form, the CDR3 reads TGTGCCAGCAGCCCAGTTAGCGGGAGGGCCGCTCGGGAGACCCAGTACTTC. Translation gives CASSPVSGRAARETQYF.

The chain recombines TRBV29-1 with TRBJ2-5; D tentatively reads TRBD1 or TRBD2 (6 bases each). Trimming shortened V by 7 bases and J by 5 bases, and 17 bases separated the two germline ends. Germline CDR1 SQVTM, CDR2 ANQGSEA. This CDR3 has 13 amino acids. CDR3 sequence: CSAGGGTLETQYF. CDR3 nucleotides: TGCAGCGCCGGGGGCGGAACTTTGGAGACCCAGTACTTC.

Concerning this clone: Other DNA variants within this sample encode the same CDR3. The rearrangement links TRBV6-5 to TRBJ1-3; D remains unclear. CDR3 length: 14 amino acids. Germline V CDR1 and CDR2: MNHEY, SVGAGI. Trimming removed 4 bases at V and 0 bases at J, with 7 bases between. This chain's CDR3 is CASSSTHSGNTIYF. CDR3 bases: TGTGCCAGCAGTTCTACACACTCTGGAAACACCATATATTTT.

The chain is built from TRBV7-9 and TRBJ2-2; D perhaps matches TRBD2 (5 bases). Germline CDR1 and CDR2: SEHNR and FQNEAQ (reference sequence). CDR3 length: 13 residues. V lost 5 bases and J lost 7, with 11 bases in between. The CDR3: CASSPQGSGELFF. The CDR3 DNA is TGTGCCAGCAGCCCCCAAGGGAGCGGGGAGCTGTTTTTT.

In its sample, this clone was seen once. The rearrangement uses TRBV20-1 and TRBJ2-7; the D gene is possibly TRBD1 (5 bases). Germline V CDR1 and CDR2: DFQATT, SNEGSKA (reference sequence). The germline V and J ends were trimmed by 5 bases and 2 bases, with 7 bases remaining between them. The CDR3 totals 11 residues. The CDR3 is CSAQGPYEQYF. The DNA for the CDR3 is TGCAGTGCTCAGGGTCCCTACGAGCAGTACTTC.

About this clone: In the same sample, other DNA sequences code for this CDR3. The chain combines TRBV6-5 with TRBJ2-7; D not certain. The CDR3 totals 12 residues. Trimming shortened V by 5 bases and J by 4 bases, and 9 bases separated the two germline ends. Germline assignment: CDR1 MNHEY and CDR2 SVGAGI. The CDR3 loop is CASSPGRYEQYF. In nucleotides, the CDR3 is TGTGCCAGCAGTCCCGGTAGGTACGAGCAGTACTTC.

This clone has just a few counts. The genes are TRBV4-1 and TRBJ2-1; the match to TRBD2 covers 10 bases. Germline CDR1 MGHRA, CDR2 YSYEKL. This CDR3 is built from 17 residues. The junction had 2 bases not matched to a gene; V was cut back by 0 bases and J by 0 bases. The CDR3 sequence is CASSQDGTSASYNEQFF. The DNA for the CDR3 is TGCGCCAGCAGCCAAGACGGGACTAGCGCCTCCTACAATGAGCAGTTCTTC.

This chain links TRBV7-9 with TRBJ2-3, with TRBD2 matching 14 bases. The V gene's germline CDR1 is SEHNR and CDR2 FQNEAQ (reference sequence). After removal of 5 bases from V and 0 bases from J, the junction contained 7 bases not matched to a gene. The CDR3 loop spans 18 amino acids. The CDR3 is CASSPGLAGVPSTDTQYF. In DNA, the CDR3 is TGTGCCAGCAGCCCGGGACTAGCGGGAGTGCCTAGCACAGATACGCAGTATTTT.

The V call is TRBV18, the J call TRBJ2-3; D gene ambiguous. Germline lookup yields CDR1 KGHSH and CDR2 LQKENI. CDR3 length equals 13 residues. V lost 3 bases to trimming and J lost 7 bases, with 11 bases between them. Here the CDR3 DNA reads TGTGCCAGCTCACCGGAAGGAGTCTATACGCAGTATTTT. Residues: CASSPEGVYTQYF.

The rearrangement uses TRBV7-6 and TRBJ1-1; 7 bases match TRBD1. Germline CDR1 SGHVS, CDR2 FNYEAQ. The trim removed 5 bases at V and 6 bases at J, leaving 6 bases unmatched. This CDR3 contains 13 residues. CDR3: CASSADTGAEAFF. The DNA of the CDR3 is TGTGCCAGCAGCGCGGACACAGGGGCTGAAGCTTTCTTT. The variable domain in full, completed from reference TRBV7-6 and TRBJ1-1, reads GAGVSQSPRYKVTKRGQDVALRCDPISGHVSLYWYRQALGQGPEFLTYFNYEAQQDKSGLPNDRFSAERPEGSISTLTIQRTEQRDSAMYRCASSADTGAEAFFGQGTRLTVV.

The chain couples TRBV27 to TRBJ2-5; the D is unclear. From germline, CDR1 is MNHEY and CDR2 SMNVEV (reference sequence). CDR3 size: 15 residues. Trimming shortened V by 1 base and J by 2 bases, and 11 bases separated the two germline ends. The CDR3 coding sequence is TGTGCCAGCAGTTTATACATCAACAGTCAAGAGACCCAGTACTTC. It encodes CASSLYINSQETQYF.

The chain combines TRBV4-2 with TRBJ2-2, with a possible D match to TRBD2 (5 bases). Germline V gene lookup returns CDR1 LGHNA and CDR2 YNFKEQ. The CDR3 length is 18 residues. The germline V and J ends were trimmed by 3 bases and 0 bases, with 17 bases remaining between them. The CDR3 region is CASSHEFLASTNTGELFF. The DNA for the CDR3 is TGTGCCAGCAGCCATGAGTTCCTAGCCAGCACGAACACCGGGGAGCTGTTTTTT.

The chain has TRBV7-2 and TRBJ2-7; D remains ambiguous. CDR1 is SGHTA, CDR2 FQGNSA, per germline. V was trimmed by 1 base and J by 6 bases, leaving 10 bases between them. This CDR3 region has 13 residues. This CDR3 is CASSLGRSAEQYF. CDR3 bases: TGTGCCAGCAGCTTAGGTCGGTCGGCCGAGCAGTACTTC.

The V call is TRBV27, the J call TRBJ2-7; D could derive from TRBD1 or TRBD2 (5 bases each). The V gene's germline CDR1 is MNHEY and CDR2 SMNVEV (reference sequence). V lost 2 bases and J 12 bases, leaving 11 bases between the germline ends. CDR3 size: 11 residues. CDR3 sequence: CASSLRDEVYF. For the CDR3, the DNA is TGTGCCAGCAGTTTAAGGGACGAGGTGTACTTC.

The sample holds one count of this clone. The V call is TRBV6-1, the J call TRBJ2-6; no firm D call. Germline values: CDR1 MNHNS, CDR2 SASEGT. V shed 0 bases and J shed 0 bases, with 15 bases lying between them. The CDR3 consists of 19 residues. This chain's CDR3 is CASSEALHRFGSGANVLTF. For the CDR3, the DNA is TGTGCCAGCAGTGAAGCCCTACATCGTTTCGGCTCTGGGGCCAACGTCCTGACTTTC.

Turning to this clone: At the DNA level, this CDR3 is encoded by other sequences in the same sample as well. The CDR3: CASSVGTGNEKLFF. CDR3 DNA: TGTGCCAGCAGTGTCGGGACAGGGAATGAAAAACTGTTTTTT. The chain has TRBV6-1 and TRBJ1-4; 9 nucleotides agree with TRBD1. The CDR3 is 14 amino acids. V dropped 4 bases and J dropped 5; count of bases not matched to a gene: 2. Per the germline V gene, CDR1 is MNHNS and CDR2 is SASEGT.

A note on this clone: This CDR3 is also generated by other DNA sequences in the sample. The chain links TRBV7-9 to TRBJ2-7; D is perhaps TRBD2 (6 bases). V shed 3 bases and J shed 0 bases, with 9 bases lying between them. Germline V lookup: CDR1 SEHNR, CDR2 FQNEAQ (reference sequence). The length of the CDR3 is 14 residues. In nucleotides, the CDR3 is TGTGCCAGCAGCTTCAGCGGGTCCTCCTACGAGCAGTACTTC. It translates to CASSFSGSSYEQYF.

The J gene is TRBJ2-1, the V gene TRBV2; 7 bases agree with TRBD2. Trimming removed 3 bases from V and 2 bases from J; junction bases left unmatched: 4. The CDR3 runs to 15 residues. From germline, CDR1 is SNHLY and CDR2 FYNNEI. CDR3 nucleotide sequence: TGTGCCAGCAGTGAGAATCTAGCGGCCTACAATGAGCAGTTCTTC. Translating gives CASSENLAAYNEQFF. The variable domain in full, completed from reference TRBV2 and TRBJ2-1, reads EPEVTQTPSHQVTQMGQEVILRCVPISNHLYFYWYRQILGQKVEFLVSFYNNEISEKSEIFDDQFSVERPDGSNFTLKIRSTKLEDSAMYFCASSENLAAYNEQFFGPGTRLTVL.

The chain combines TRBV15 with TRBJ1-4, with D maybe TRBD1 (5 bases). CDR3 length: 14 amino acids. V was pared by 6 bases and J by 6 bases, with 14 bases between. Per the germline V gene, CDR1 is LNHNV and CDR2 is YYDKDF (reference sequence). As DNA, the CDR3 is TGTGCCACCAGGGGGTGGGGGAAAGATGAAAAACTGTTTTTT. Amino acid sequence: CATRGWGKDEKLFF.

V and J are TRBV25-1 and TRBJ1-2; TRBD1 aligns across 7 bases. V shed 3 bases, J shed 4 bases, and the junction held 8 bases outside the gene matches. This CDR3 spans 15 amino acids. Germline CDR1 reads MGHDK; CDR2 reads SYGVNS. The CDR3 nucleotides are TGTGCCAGCAGTGACAGTACCGGGACAGTCTATGGCTACACCTTC. Its protein is CASSDSTGTVYGYTF.

The chain recombines TRBV9 with TRBJ2-1, with TRBD2 matching 8 bases. V shed 1 base, J shed 8 bases, and the junction held 8 bases outside the gene matches. The CDR3 is made up of 15 amino acids. In germline, CDR1 is SGDLS, CDR2 YYNGEE. Here the CDR3 DNA reads TGTGCCAGCAGCGTAACGAGCGGGAGTACCTATGAGCAGTTCTTC. Protein: CASSVTSGSTYEQFF.

There are a few counts of this clone. The chain couples TRBV5-4 to TRBJ2-1, with 9 bases identical to TRBD2. There are 15 residues in the CDR3. From germline, CDR1 is SGHNT and CDR2 YYREEE (reference sequence). The junction had 7 bases not matched to a gene; V was cut back by 5 bases and J by 4 bases. CDR3 sequence reads: CASRATSGFYNEQFF. As DNA, the CDR3 is TGTGCCAGCAGGGCCACTAGCGGGTTTTACAATGAGCAGTTCTTC.

This clone was seen more than once but under ten times. The chain recombines TRBV15 with TRBJ1-2; D possibly corresponds to TRBD1 (5 bases). This CDR3 is 12 amino acids long. Trimming removed 5 bases at V and 4 bases at J, with 8 bases between. Germline CDR1 LNHNV, CDR2 YYDKDF (reference sequence). Here the CDR3 reads CATSGAGYGYTF. The CDR3 DNA is TGTGCCACCAGCGGGGCCGGCTATGGCTACACCTTC. Full variable domain (missing parts from reference TRBV15 and TRBJ1-2): DAMVIQNPRYQVTQFGKPVTLSCSQTLNHNVMYWYQQKSSQAPKLLFHYYDKDFNNEADTPDNFQSRRPNTSFCFLDIRSPGLGDTAMYLCATSGAGYGYTFGSGTRLTVV.

The gene calls are TRBV18 and TRBJ2-5; either TRBD1 or TRBD2 may supply D (5 bases each). CDR3 length equals 16 residues. V was cut by 3 bases and J by 5 bases, with 19 bases left in between. The germline V gene encodes CDR1 KGHSH and CDR2 LQKENI. The CDR3 loop is CASSPSGGPPGETQYF. The CDR3 DNA is TGTGCCAGCTCACCTTCTGGGGGTCCCCCGGGGGAGACCCAGTACTTC.